This TCR beta chain was profiled in a study of T cell repertoires in cytomegalovirus infection. The sample holds one count of this clonotype. Its target is not known. Trimming removed 6 bases from V and 6 bases from J; junction bases left unmatched: 11. Looked up from germline, CDR1 is MNHEY and CDR2 is SVGEGT. This CDR3 is 16 amino acids long. TCRdb called the reads again in MiXCR, with one record for every CDR3 protein. The sample lists about 360,000 distinct CDR3 sequences, about 34% occurring once. The sequences come from cultured PBMCs, collected from culture after CMV antigen stimulation. This clonotype originated in a human donor in good health (CMV status not recorded). Some clones in this sample may be carry-over from other donors' samples. The chain combines TRBV6-2 or TRBV6-3 with TRBJ2-3, with TRBD2 identical over 11 bases. CDR3 in amino acids: CASSRVTSGRGDTQYF. CDR3 in DNA: TGTGCCAGCAGCCGAGTAACTAGCGGGAGAGGGGATACGCAGTATTTT.